This T cell receptor (beta chain) derives from a study of cytotoxic CD8 clonotypes in ibrutinib-treated CLL. Trimming took 3 bases from V and 7 from J, leaving 19 bases between them. Germline loops: CDR1 SGHAT, CDR2 FQDESV (reference sequence). CDR3 length equals 17 residues. Assay: immunoSEQ multiplex PCR; the TCRdb copy retains only in-frame clones and omits some. The sample carries 30,000 or so clones, roughly 76% recorded once. The origin of this receptor is a human donor with chronic lymphocytic leukemia. Sequenced material: PBMCs, taken after 36 months of ibrutinib treatment. The chain is built from TRBV11-1 and TRBJ1-6, with D tentatively TRBD1 (6 bases). CDR3 residues: CASSLGASSIGNSPLHF. The DNA for the CDR3 is TGTGCCAGCAGCTTGGGGGCAAGCTCGATCGGCAATTCACCCCTCCACTTT.